This T cell receptor beta chain appears in the sequencing data of a study of shared clonotypes between healthy human individuals. Naive CD8 cells were CD45RO-negative, positively selected for CCR7, excluding terminally differentiated effector memory CD45RA+ cells. Overall study results and limits: Sequencing depth was expected to affect clonotype sharing among donors. The diversity represented, both genetic and in exposure history, was limited by few donors.

The data were produced by immunoSEQ multiplex PCR, yet TCRdb's version contains in-frame clones alone and is incomplete. In the table there are millions of clones, about 93% of which are singletons. CDR3 length: 19 residues. With V trimmed by 1 base and J by 0 bases, 9 bases remained unmatched. Germline V CDR1 and CDR2: SGHTA, FQGNSA. Concerning this clone: The antigen remains unidentified.

The sample taken for sequencing was naive CD8+ T cells from PBMCs. The rearrangement links TRBV7-2 to TRBJ1-1; 12 positions match TRBD1. The source is a man aged 18-30 years in good health. Some clones in this sample may be carry-over from other donors' samples. CDR3 bases: TGTGCCAGCAGCTTAGGATTGGGGACAGGGGGCGCGGTGAACACTGAAGCTTTCTTT. Amino acids: CASSLGLGTGGAVNTEAFF.